This TCR beta chain is drawn from a study of control samples from healthy donors and cancer patients. Trimming pared 2 bases from V and 0 bases from J, leaving 13 bases between. This CDR3 contains 16 residues. Germline CDR1 and CDR2: SGHTA and FQGNSA. Clones were read by immunoSEQ multiplex PCR, and TCRdb kept only the in-frame ones, dropping some. Of fewer than 100,000 clones in the sample, around 80% were seen once. This TCR was recovered from a man in his fifties or sixties in good health. Sequencing input: blood. The V gene is TRBV7-2, the J gene TRBJ2-5; D unresolved. This chain's CDR3 is CASSLQPIIYQETQYF. CDR3 nucleotides: TGTGCCAGCAGCTTACAACCAATTATTTACCAAGAGACCCAGTACTTC.